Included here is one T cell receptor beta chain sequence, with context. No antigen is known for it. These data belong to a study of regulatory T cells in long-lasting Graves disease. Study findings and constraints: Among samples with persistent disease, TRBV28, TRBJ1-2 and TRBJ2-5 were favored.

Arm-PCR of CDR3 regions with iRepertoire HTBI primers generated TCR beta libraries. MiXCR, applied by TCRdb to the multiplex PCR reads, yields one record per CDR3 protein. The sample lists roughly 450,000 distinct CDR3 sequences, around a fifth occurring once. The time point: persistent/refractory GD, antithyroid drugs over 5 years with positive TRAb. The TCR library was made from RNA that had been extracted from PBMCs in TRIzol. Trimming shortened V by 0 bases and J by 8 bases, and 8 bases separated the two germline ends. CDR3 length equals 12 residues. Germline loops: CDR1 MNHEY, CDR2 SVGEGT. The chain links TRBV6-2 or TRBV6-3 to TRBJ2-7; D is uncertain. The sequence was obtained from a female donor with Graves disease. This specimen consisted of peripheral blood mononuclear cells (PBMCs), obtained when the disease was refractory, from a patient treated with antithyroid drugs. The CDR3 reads CASSYSGHKQYF. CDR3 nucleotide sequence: TGTGCCAGCAGTTACTCAGGGCATAAGCAGTACTTC.